This record looks at one T cell receptor (beta chain) sequence and its context. The antigen is not known. This entry is derived from a study of shared clonotypes between healthy human individuals. Study-wide results and caveats: Naive subsets generally exceeded memory subsets in estimated richness.

CDR1 is SQVTM and CDR2 is ANQGSEA in the germline V gene. V was clipped by 3 bases and J by 9 bases; unmatched bases: 4. This CDR3 contains 13 residues. TCRdb's copy holds only in-frame clones and misses some; the assay was immunoSEQ multiplex PCR. The sample lists over 700,000 clones; 55% to 75% were seen once. The TCR originated in a woman aged 25 to 39 in good health. V is TRBV29-1 and J is TRBJ2-1; 11 positions agree with TRBD1. The sample consisted of memory CD4+ T cells sorted from blood. Noted subset: CD45RA-negative fraction. CDR3 in DNA: TGCAGCGTTGAGAGGACAGGGGGCTCTGAGCAGTTCTTC. Protein product: CSVERTGGSEQFF.